This TCR beta chain was captured by sequencing in a study of T cells after yellow fever vaccination. A process of 5'RACE template switching, which added a universal primer site and UMIs, was used to make TCR cDNA. TCRdb re-called the 5' RACE reads through MiXCR, storing one row per CDR3 protein. The sample carries around 250,000 distinct CDR3 sequences, over 4.5% recorded once. Trimming pared 2 bases from V and 14 bases from J, leaving 10 bases between. CDR3 length: 12 amino acids. CDR1 is MNHEY and CDR2 is SVGEGT in the germline V gene. Study observations and caveats: One caveat is that FACS-sorted repertoires could contain abundant clonotypes contaminating from the bulk population. Clones that expanded after primary vaccination mostly reappeared after the booster (around 96% CD4, roughly 90% CD8). Shared CD4/CD8 clonotypes were a small share, likely from convergent recombination.

Of note for this clonotype: As yet, its antigen is unknown.

The chain employs TRBV6-2 or TRBV6-3 and TRBJ1-6, with D uncertain. The sequenced sample was CD4+ T cells sorted from PBMCs, obtained on the day of the yellow fever booster vaccination. The clonotype comes from a man between 18 and 35 years old who received the YFV17D yellow fever vaccine. The CDR3 DNA sequence: TGTGCCAGCAGTTACGGACTGCCCGCCCTCCACTTT. This translates into CASSYGLPALHF.